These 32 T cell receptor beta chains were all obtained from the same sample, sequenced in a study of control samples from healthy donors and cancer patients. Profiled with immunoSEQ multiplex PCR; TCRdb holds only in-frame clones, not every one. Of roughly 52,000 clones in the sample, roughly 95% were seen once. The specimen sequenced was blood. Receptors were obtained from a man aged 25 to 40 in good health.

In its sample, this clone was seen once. The CDR3 sequence is CASSLDRQTTRLSNQPQHF. CDR3 nucleotides: TGTGCCAGCAGCTTGGATAGACAGACGACCAGGCTCAGCAATCAGCCCCAGCATTTT. The chain carries TRBV5-5 and TRBJ1-5, with D perhaps matching TRBD1 (5 bases). V was trimmed by 0 bases and J by 1 base, leaving 20 bases between them. From germline, CDR1 is SGHKS and CDR2 YYEKEE (reference sequence). This CDR3 has 19 amino acids. The entire variable domain, with the rest obtained from reference TRBV5-5 and TRBJ1-5, is as follows: DAGVTQSPTHLIKTRGQQVTLRCSPISGHKSVSWYQQVLGQGPQFIFQYYEKEERGRGNFPDRFSARQFPNYSSELNVNALLLGDSALYLCASSLDRQTTRLSNQPQHFGDGTRLSIL.

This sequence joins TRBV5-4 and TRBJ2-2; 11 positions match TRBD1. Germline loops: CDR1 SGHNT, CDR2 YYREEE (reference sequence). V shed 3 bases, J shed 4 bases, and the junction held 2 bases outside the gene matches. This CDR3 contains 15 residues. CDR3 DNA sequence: TGTGCCAGCAGCTCCGGGACAGGGGGCACCGGGGAGCTGTTTTTT. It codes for CASSSGTGGTGELFF.

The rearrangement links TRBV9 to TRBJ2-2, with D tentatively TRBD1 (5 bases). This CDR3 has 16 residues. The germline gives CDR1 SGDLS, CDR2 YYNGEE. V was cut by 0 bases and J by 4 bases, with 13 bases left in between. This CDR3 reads CASSVGAGIGTGELFF. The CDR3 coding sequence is TGTGCCAGCAGCGTAGGGGCAGGGATAGGCACCGGGGAGCTGTTTTTT.

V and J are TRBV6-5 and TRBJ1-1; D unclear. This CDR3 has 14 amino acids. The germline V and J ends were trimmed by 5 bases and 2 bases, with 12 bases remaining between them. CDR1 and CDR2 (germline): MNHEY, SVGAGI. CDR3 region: CASSIWTDNTEAFF. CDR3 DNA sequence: TGTGCCAGCAGTATATGGACGGACAACACTGAAGCTTTCTTT.

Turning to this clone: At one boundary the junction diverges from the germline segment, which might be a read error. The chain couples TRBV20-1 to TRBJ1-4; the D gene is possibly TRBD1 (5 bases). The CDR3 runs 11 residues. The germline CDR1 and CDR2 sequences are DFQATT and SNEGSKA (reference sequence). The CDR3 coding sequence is TGCAGTTCTCATAGGGGCGGCCACTTTTTCTTT. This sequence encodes CSSHRGGHFFF.

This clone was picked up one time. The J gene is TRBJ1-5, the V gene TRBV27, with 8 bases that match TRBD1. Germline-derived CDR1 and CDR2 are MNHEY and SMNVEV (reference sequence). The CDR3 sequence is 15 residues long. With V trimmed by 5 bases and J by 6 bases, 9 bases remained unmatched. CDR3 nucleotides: TGTGCCAGCAGTACGACGCGACAGGGGAGTCAGCCCCAGCATTTT. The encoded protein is CASSTTRQGSQPQHF.

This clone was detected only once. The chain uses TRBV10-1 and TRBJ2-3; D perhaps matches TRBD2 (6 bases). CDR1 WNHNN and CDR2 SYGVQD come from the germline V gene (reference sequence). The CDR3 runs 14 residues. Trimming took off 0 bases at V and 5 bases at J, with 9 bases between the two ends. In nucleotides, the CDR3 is TGCGCCAGCAGTGAGTCGACTAGGAGAGATACGCAGTATTTT. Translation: CASSESTRRDTQYF.

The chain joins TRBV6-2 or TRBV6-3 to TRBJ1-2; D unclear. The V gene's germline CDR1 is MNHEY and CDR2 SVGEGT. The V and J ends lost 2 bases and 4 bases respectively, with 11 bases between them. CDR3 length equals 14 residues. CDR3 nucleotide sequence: TGTGCCAGCAGTTACGCGGCGGACTCCTATGGCTACACCTTC. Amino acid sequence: CASSYAADSYGYTF.

CDR3 nucleotide sequence: TGCGCCAGCAGCCAAGACCTCTATCAGCCCCAGCATTTT. Protein sequence: CASSQDLYQPQHF. This chain uses TRBV4-3 with TRBJ1-5; D is uncertain. This CDR3 is built from 13 residues. V shed 0 bases and J shed 5 bases, with 5 bases lying between them. The germline V gene has CDR1 LGHNA and CDR2 YSLEER.

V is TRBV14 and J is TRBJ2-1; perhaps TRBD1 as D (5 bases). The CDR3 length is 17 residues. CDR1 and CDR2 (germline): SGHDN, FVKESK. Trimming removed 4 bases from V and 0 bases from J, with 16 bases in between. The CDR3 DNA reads TGTGCCAGCAGCCGCTTCAGACAGTCTAGCTCCTACAATGAGCAGTTCTTC. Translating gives CASSRFRQSSSYNEQFF.

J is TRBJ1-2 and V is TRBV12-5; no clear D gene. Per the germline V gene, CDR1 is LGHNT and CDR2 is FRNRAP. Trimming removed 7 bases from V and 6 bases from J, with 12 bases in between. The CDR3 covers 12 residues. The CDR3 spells CASARQRDGYTF. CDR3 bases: TGTGCTAGTGCTCGCCAGAGGGATGGCTACACCTTC.

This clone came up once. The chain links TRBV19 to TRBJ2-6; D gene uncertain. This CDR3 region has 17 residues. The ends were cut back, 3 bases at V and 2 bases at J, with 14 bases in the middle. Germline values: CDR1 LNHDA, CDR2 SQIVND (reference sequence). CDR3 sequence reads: CASSMYGYGAGANVLTF. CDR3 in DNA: TGTGCCAGTAGTATGTATGGATACGGTGCTGGGGCCAACGTCCTGACTTTC.

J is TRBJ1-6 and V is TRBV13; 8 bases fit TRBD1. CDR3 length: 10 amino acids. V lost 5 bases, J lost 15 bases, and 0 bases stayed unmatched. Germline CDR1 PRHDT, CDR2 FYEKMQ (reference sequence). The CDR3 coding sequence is TGTGCCAGCAGCGACAGGGGCCTCCACTTT. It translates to CASSDRGLHF.

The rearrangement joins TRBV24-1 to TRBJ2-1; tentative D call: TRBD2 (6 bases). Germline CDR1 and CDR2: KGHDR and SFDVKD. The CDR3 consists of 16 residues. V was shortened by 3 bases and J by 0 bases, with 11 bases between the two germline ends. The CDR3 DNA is TGTGCCACCAGTGATGCTACTAGCCCCTCCTACAATGAGCAGTTCTTC. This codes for CATSDATSPSYNEQFF.

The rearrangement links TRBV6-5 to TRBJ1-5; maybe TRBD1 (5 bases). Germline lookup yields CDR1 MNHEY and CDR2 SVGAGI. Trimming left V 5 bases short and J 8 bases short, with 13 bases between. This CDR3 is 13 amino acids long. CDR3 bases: TGTGCCAGCAGTCAGAACAGGACCGAGCCCCAGCATTTT. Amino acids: CASSQNRTEPQHF.

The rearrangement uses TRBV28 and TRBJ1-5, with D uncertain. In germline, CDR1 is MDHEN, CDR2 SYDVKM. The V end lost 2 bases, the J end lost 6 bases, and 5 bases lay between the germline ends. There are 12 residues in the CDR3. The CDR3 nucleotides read TGTGCCAGCAGTTTAGCCGGTCAGCCCCAGCATTTT. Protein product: CASSLAGQPQHF.

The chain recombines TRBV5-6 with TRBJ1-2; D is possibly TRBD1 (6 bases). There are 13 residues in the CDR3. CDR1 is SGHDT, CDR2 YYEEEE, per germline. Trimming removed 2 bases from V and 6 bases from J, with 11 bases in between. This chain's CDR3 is CASSFAQGDGYTF. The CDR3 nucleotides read TGTGCCAGCAGCTTCGCACAGGGAGATGGCTACACCTTC. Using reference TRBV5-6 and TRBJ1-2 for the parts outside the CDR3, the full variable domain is DAGVTQSPTHLIKTRGQQVTLRCSPKSGHDTVSWYQQALGQGPQFIFQYYEEEERQRGNFPDRFSGHQFPNYSSELNVNALLLGDSALYLCASSFAQGDGYTFGSGTRLTVV.

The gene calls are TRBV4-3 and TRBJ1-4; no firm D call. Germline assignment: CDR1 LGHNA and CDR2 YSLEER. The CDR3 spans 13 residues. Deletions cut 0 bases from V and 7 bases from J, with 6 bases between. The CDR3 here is CASSQDTGEKLFF. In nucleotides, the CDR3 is TGCGCCAGCAGCCAAGATACCGGTGAAAAACTGTTTTTT.

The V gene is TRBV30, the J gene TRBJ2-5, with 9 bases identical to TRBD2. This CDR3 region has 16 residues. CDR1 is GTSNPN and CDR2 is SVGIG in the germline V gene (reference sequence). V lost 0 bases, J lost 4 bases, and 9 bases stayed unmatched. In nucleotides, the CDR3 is TGTGCCTGGAGTGTAGAGTTAGCGGGAGAGAGAGAGACCCAGTACTTC. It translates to CAWSVELAGERETQYF.

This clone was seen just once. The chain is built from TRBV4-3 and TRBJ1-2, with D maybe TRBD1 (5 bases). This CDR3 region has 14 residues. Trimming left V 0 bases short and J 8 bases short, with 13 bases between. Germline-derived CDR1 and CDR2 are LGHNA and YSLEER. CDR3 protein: CASSQDGVWGGYTF. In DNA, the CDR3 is TGCGCCAGCAGCCAAGATGGGGTGTGGGGGGGCTACACCTTC.

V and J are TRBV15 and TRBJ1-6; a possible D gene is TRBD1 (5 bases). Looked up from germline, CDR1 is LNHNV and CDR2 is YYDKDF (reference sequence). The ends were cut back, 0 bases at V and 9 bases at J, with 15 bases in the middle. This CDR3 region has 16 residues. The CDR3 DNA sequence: TGTGCCACCAGCAGAGATCGGTTAGGGGTAGGTTCACCCCTCCACTTT. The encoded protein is CATSRDRLGVGSPLHF.

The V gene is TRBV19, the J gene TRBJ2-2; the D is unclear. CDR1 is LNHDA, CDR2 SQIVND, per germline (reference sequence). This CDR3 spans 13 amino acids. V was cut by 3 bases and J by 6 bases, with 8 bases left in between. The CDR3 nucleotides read TGTGCCAGTAGTATCGAAGTATCCGGGGAGCTGTTTTTT. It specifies CASSIEVSGELFF.

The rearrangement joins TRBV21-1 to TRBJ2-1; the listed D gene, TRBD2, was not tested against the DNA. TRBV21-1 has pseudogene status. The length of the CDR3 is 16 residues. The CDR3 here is CASSKVGLAEYNEQFF. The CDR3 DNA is TGTGCCAGCAGCAAAGTCGGACTAGCGGAATACAATGAGCAGTTCTTC.

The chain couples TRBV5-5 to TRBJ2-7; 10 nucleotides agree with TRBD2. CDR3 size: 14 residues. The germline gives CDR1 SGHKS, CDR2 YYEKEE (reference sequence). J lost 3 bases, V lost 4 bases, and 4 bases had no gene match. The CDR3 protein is CASSRTSGGYEQYF. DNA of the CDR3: TGTGCCAGCAGCCGGACTAGCGGAGGCTACGAGCAGTACTTC.

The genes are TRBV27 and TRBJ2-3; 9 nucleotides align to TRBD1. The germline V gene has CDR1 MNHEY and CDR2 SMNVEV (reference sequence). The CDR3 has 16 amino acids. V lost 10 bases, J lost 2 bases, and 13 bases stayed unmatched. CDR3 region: CATPAPGDRDTDTQYF. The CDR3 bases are TGTGCCACACCCGCCCCCGGGGACAGGGACACAGATACGCAGTATTTT.

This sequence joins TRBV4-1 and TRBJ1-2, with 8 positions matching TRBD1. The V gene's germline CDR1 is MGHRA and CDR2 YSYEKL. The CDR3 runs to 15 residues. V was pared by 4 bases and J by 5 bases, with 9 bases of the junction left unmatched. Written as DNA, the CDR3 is TGCGCCAGCAGCCGGGACGGACAGGGAGGGTATGGCTACACCTTC. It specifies CASSRDGQGGYGYTF.

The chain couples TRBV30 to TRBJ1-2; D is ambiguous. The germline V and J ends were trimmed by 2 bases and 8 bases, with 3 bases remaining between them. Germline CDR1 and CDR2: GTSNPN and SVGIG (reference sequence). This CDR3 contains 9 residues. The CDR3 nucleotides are TGTGCCTGGAGTCCCGGCTACACCTTC. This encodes CAWSPGYTF.

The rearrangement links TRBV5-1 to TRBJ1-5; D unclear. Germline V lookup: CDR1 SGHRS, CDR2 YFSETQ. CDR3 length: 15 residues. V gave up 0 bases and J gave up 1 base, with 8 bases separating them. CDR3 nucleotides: TGCGCCAGCAGCTTGGGGGCCGGGAGCAATCAGCCCCAGCATTTT. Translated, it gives CASSLGAGSNQPQHF.

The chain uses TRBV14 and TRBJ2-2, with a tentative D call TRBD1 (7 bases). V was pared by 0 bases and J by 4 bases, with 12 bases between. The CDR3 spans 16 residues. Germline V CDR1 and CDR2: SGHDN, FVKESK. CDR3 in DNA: TGTGCCAGCAGCCAAGAATGGAGGGGGCCCACCGGGGAGCTGTTTTTT. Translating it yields CASSQEWRGPTGELFF.

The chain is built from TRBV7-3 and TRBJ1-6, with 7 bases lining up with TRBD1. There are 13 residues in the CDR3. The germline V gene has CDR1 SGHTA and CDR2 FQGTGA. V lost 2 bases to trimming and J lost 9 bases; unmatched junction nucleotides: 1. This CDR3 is CASSLQGGSPLHF. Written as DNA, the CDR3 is TGTGCCAGCAGCTTACAGGGGGGTTCACCCCTCCACTTT. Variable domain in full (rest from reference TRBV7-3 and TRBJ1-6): GAGVSQTPSNKVTEKGKYVELRCDPISGHTALYWYRQSLGQGPEFLIYFQGTGAADDSGLPNDRFFAVRPEGSVSTLKIQRTERGDSAVYLCASSLQGGSPLHFGNGTRLTVT.

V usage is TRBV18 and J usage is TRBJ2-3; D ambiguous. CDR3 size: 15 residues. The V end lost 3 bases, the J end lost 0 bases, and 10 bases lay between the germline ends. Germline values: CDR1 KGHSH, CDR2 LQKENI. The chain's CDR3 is CASSPGVRSTDTQYF. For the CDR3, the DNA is TGTGCCAGCTCACCGGGCGTGAGAAGCACAGATACGCAGTATTTT. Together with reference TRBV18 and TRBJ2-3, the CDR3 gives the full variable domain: NAGVMQNPRHLVRRRGQEARLRCSPMKGHSHVYWYRQLPEEGLKFMVYLQKENIIDESGMPKERFSAEFPKEGPSILRIQQVVRGDSAAYFCASSPGVRSTDTQYFGPGTRLTVL.

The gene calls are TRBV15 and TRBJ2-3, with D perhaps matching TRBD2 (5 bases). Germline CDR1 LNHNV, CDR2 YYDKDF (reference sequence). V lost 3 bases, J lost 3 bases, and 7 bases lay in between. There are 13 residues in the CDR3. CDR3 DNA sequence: TGTGCCACCAGCAGGGACTTAACAGATACGCAGTATTTT. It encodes CATSRDLTDTQYF.